The 20 T cell receptor beta chains below all came from one sample that was sequenced in a study of blood T cell repertoires in COVID-19. Sequenced by immunoSEQ multiplex PCR; TCRdb stores in-frame clones only, minus some. The sample lists 250,000 or so clones, around four fifths occurring once. The sequenced sample was peripheral blood. Receptors were obtained from a woman between 65 and 79 years old with acute or convalescent COVID-19.

V and J are TRBV7-8 and TRBJ2-7; maybe TRBD1 (6 bases). CDR1 SGHVS and CDR2 FQNEAQ come from the germline V gene. The CDR3 is made up of 13 amino acids. Trimming took off 4 bases at V and 3 bases at J, with 10 bases between the two ends. CDR3 region: CASSWTDYYEQYF. The CDR3 DNA reads TGTGCCAGCAGCTGGACAGATTACTACGAGCAGTACTTC.

This chain uses TRBV6-2 or TRBV6-3 with TRBJ2-3; the D gene could be TRBD1 or TRBD2 (6 bases each). Trimming shortened V by 7 bases and J by 2 bases, and 13 bases separated the two germline ends. From germline, CDR1 is MNHEY and CDR2 SVGEGT. The CDR3 runs to 14 residues. In DNA, the CDR3 is TGTGCCAGCAACCCGGGGGCGAACACAGATACGCAGTATTTT. This encodes CASNPGANTDTQYF.

V usage is TRBV9 and J usage is TRBJ1-2, with 7 bases matching TRBD1. V was pared by 0 bases and J by 4 bases, with 6 bases of the junction left unmatched. Germline V gives CDR1 SGDLS, CDR2 YYNGEE. The CDR3 extends over 15 amino acids. CDR3 DNA: TGTGCCAGCAGCGTAGAGACCAGGGGGTTCTATGGCTACACCTTC. Its protein product is CASSVETRGFYGYTF.

This clone was observed a single time. The gene calls are TRBV3-1 (or the pseudogene TRBV3-2) and TRBJ2-1; 9 bases fit TRBD1. J gave up 7 bases and V 5 bases, and 9 bases lay outside the gene matches. The CDR3 totals 15 residues. CDR1 and CDR2 from the germline V gene are LGHDT and YNNKEL (reference sequence). CDR3 residues: CASSSYRGLGNEQFF. In nucleotides, the CDR3 is TGTGCCAGCAGCTCCTACAGGGGGCTTGGTAATGAGCAGTTCTTC.

This sequence joins TRBV19 and TRBJ2-1; 7 bases agree with TRBD2. The germline CDR1 and CDR2 sequences are LNHDA and SQIVND (reference sequence). The CDR3 consists of 15 residues. V trimming: 5 bases; J trimming: 0 bases; junction bases outside the gene matches: 4. The CDR3 reads CASSSGGGSYNEQFF. The CDR3 DNA reads TGTGCCAGTAGTTCCGGCGGGGGCTCCTACAATGAGCAGTTCTTC.

The chain uses TRBV5-4 and TRBJ2-3; 9 bases align to TRBD1. Germline V gene data show CDR1 as SGHNT and CDR2 as YYREEE (reference sequence). This CDR3 is built from 15 residues. Trimming at V came to 4 bases and at J to 5 bases, leaving 8 bases not matched to a gene. DNA for the CDR3: TGTGCCAGCAGCACCCGGACAGGGGAGGGAGATACGCAGTATTTT. Translation: CASSTRTGEGDTQYF. Drawing the rest from reference TRBV5-4 and TRBJ2-3, the complete variable domain is ETGVTQSPTHLIKTRGQQVTLRCSSQSGHNTVSWYQQALGQGPQFIFQYYREEENGRGNFPPRFSGLQFPNYSSELNVNALELDDSALYLCASSTRTGEGDTQYFGPGTRLTVL.

The V call is TRBV9, the J call TRBJ1-1, with TRBD1 as a possible D gene (5 bases). The germline gives CDR1 SGDLS, CDR2 YYNGEE. The CDR3 runs 14 residues. V gave up 0 bases and J gave up 3 bases, with 9 bases separating them. The CDR3 is CASSVAGRDTEAFF. CDR3 sequence (DNA): TGTGCCAGCAGCGTAGCAGGGAGGGACACTGAAGCTTTCTTT. The whole variable domain, filled in from reference TRBV9 and TRBJ1-1, reads DSGVTQTPKHLITATGQRVTLRCSPRSGDLSVYWYQQSLDQGLQFLIQYYNGEERAKGNILERFSAQQFPDLHSELNLSSLELGDSALYFCASSVAGRDTEAFFGQGTRLTVV.

The V call is TRBV5-1, the J call TRBJ2-1, with TRBD2 identical over 11 bases. Germline values: CDR1 SGHRS, CDR2 YFSETQ. The trim removed 0 bases at V and 0 bases at J, leaving 5 bases unmatched. The CDR3 contains 18 residues. CDR3 amino acids: CASSLGTSGLSSYNEQFF. CDR3 nucleotides: TGCGCCAGCAGCTTGGGGACTAGCGGGTTAAGCTCCTACAATGAGCAGTTCTTC.

V gene TRBV9 combines with J gene TRBJ1-1; TRBD1 might be the D (6 bases). Trimming removed 6 bases at V and 7 bases at J, with 16 bases between. CDR1 is SGDLS, CDR2 YYNGEE, per germline. This CDR3 is 13 amino acids long. DNA of the CDR3: TGTGCCAGCACCGCGGGTCAGGGGAGTGAAGCTTTCTTT. Its protein product is CASTAGQGSEAFF.

With regard to this clone: This sample also contains other DNA sequences that code for the same CDR3. The gene calls are TRBV6-2 or TRBV6-3 and TRBJ1-1; D gene uncertain. The germline V and J ends were trimmed by 0 bases and 1 base, with 3 bases remaining between them. Germline CDR1 MNHEY, CDR2 SVGEGT. This CDR3 has 13 amino acids. CDR3 region: CASSYSRNTEAFF. The CDR3 DNA follows: TGTGCCAGCAGTTACTCCAGGAACACTGAAGCTTTCTTT.

The chain couples TRBV4-3 to TRBJ2-2; perhaps TRBD1 as D (6 bases). The germline V and J ends were trimmed by 0 bases and 2 bases, with 10 bases remaining between them. This CDR3 contains 16 residues. In germline, CDR1 is LGHNA, CDR2 YSLEER. This CDR3 reads CASSQEGAANTGELFF. The CDR3 DNA is TGCGCCAGCAGCCAAGAGGGGGCTGCCAACACCGGGGAGCTGTTTTTT.

V and J are TRBV19 and TRBJ2-7; D perhaps matches TRBD1 (6 bases). Trimming stripped 5 bases from V and 4 bases from J, with 24 bases between. The CDR3 has 17 residues. From germline, CDR1 is LNHDA and CDR2 SQIVND (reference sequence). CDR3: CASSLSGTLHQGYEQYF. The CDR3, as DNA: TGTGCCAGTAGTCTTTCCGGGACACTCCACCAGGGGTACGAGCAGTACTTC.

This rearrangement joins TRBV28 to TRBJ1-2; possible D gene TRBD1, 6 bases. Per germline, CDR1 MDHEN and CDR2 SYDVKM. The CDR3 extends over 15 amino acids. V lost 6 bases to trimming and J lost 4 bases, with 18 bases between them. The CDR3 bases are TGTGCCAGCAGCTCCCCCGGGACAAACCTCTATGGCTACACCTTC. Protein product: CASSSPGTNLYGYTF.

The rearrangement uses TRBV4-3 and TRBJ2-7, with D perhaps matching TRBD1 (7 bases). Germline CDR1 and CDR2: LGHNA and YSLEER. The V end lost 6 bases, the J end lost 5 bases, and 20 bases lay between the germline ends. CDR3 length equals 15 residues. The CDR3 bases are TGCGCCAGCAGGCCGGGACTGACAGGGAGCCACGAGCAGTACTTC. Translating it yields CASRPGLTGSHEQYF.

This chain connects TRBV7-9 to TRBJ1-1; D remains unclear. This CDR3 has 15 residues. Trimming removed 0 bases at V and 1 base at J, with 9 bases between. The germline CDR1 and CDR2 sequences are SEHNR and FQNEAQ (reference sequence). The CDR3 DNA reads TGTGCCAGCAGCTTAGCGAGGGAATGGAACACTGAAGCTTTCTTT. Protein sequence: CASSLAREWNTEAFF.

The rearrangement links TRBV5-1 to TRBJ1-2, with TRBD1 matching over 7 bases. The CDR3 totals 17 residues. Germline CDR1 is SGHRS and CDR2 is YFSETQ. J gave up 4 bases and V 0 bases, and 12 bases lay outside the gene matches. The CDR3 spells CASSLGSRTGALYGYTF. The CDR3 DNA reads as TGCGCCAGCAGCTTGGGTTCTCGTACAGGGGCCCTCTATGGCTACACCTTC.

V and J are TRBV5-1 and TRBJ1-2; tentatively, D is TRBD1 (6 bases). Trimming stripped 1 base from V and 7 bases from J, with 14 bases between. Germline CDR1 is SGHRS and CDR2 is YFSETQ. This CDR3 contains 14 residues. CDR3 sequence: CASSLSPGVGGYTF. The CDR3, as DNA: TGCGCCAGCAGCTTGTCCCCAGGGGTGGGTGGCTACACCTTC.

The rearrangement joins TRBV23-1 to TRBJ1-4; 7 nucleotides align to TRBD1. TRBV23-1 is identified as an open reading frame with a role that is uncertain. Trimming removed 7 bases from V and 6 bases from J; junction bases left unmatched: 8. The CDR3 loop spans 14 amino acids. DNA for the CDR3: TGCGCCAGCATCCCCCGGGACAGTCATGAAAAACTGTTTTTT. As protein: CASIPRDSHEKLFF.

V and J are TRBV29-1 and TRBJ1-3, with D perhaps matching TRBD1 (6 bases). The CDR3 has 11 amino acids. Per the germline V gene, CDR1 is SQVTM and CDR2 is ANQGSEA. Trimming took off 7 bases at V and 4 bases at J, with 8 bases between the two ends. This chain's CDR3 is CSGGQGNTIYF. CDR3 nucleotides: TGCAGCGGAGGACAGGGAAACACCATATATTTT.

In its sample, this clone was seen a few times. This chain uses TRBV6-2 or TRBV6-3 with TRBJ1-4, with 10 bases identical to TRBD1. V shed 6 bases, J shed 8 bases, and the junction held 15 bases outside the gene matches. CDR3 size: 17 residues. Looked up from germline, CDR1 is MNHEY and CDR2 is SVGEGT. Here the CDR3 DNA reads TGTGCCAGCAGCGCCGGGACAGGGGACTGGAGGGGAGAAAAACTGTTTTTT. Translation gives CASSAGTGDWRGEKLFF.